This TCR beta chain was sequenced during a study of T-cell memory formation after mild COVID-19. As for the study in general: Largely donor-specific TCR clusters were found.

TCRdb redid the calling of the 5' RACE reads with MiXCR, one entry per CDR3 protein. The sample lists roughly 100,000 distinct CDR3 sequences; under 15% were seen once. CDR3 length equals 15 residues. The ends were cut back, 6 bases at V and 3 bases at J, with 15 bases in the middle. In germline, CDR1 is MNHEY, CDR2 SMNVEV (reference sequence). This sequence was found in an adult woman who had mild COVID-19 (a few samples of this study predate the infection). Cell type and time point are not known. The sample was PBMCs or a T cell subset sorted from them (not recorded which). The J gene is TRBJ2-1, the V gene TRBV27; D is unclear. This CDR3 reads CASSADGPLYNEQFF. CDR3 in DNA: TGTGCCAGCAGCGCGGACGGACCCCTCTACAATGAGCAGTTCTTC.